This TCR beta chain was retrieved from a study of T-cell memory formation after mild COVID-19 (TCRdb year 2021). Background on the whole study: TCR sequence clusters from the two donors were found to be largely donor specific. In a couple of donors, T-cell clones that expanded and contracted after mild COVID-19 were tracked by sequencing TCRalpha and TCRbeta repertoires over time. The cohort comprised two young, previously healthy adult volunteers, one female and one male.

Study-wide conclusions, independent of this receptor: SARS-CoV-2 specificity was not confirmed for the second-wave clones peaking on day 37. Some responding clones were found in pre-infection memory, which suggests that pre-existing cross-reactive memory T cells took part in the SARS-CoV-2 response. Clones contracting from day 15 to 85 had balanced CD4/CD8 phenotypes, while a second wave expanding from day 15 to 37 was biased towards CD4+. Only two mild cases were covered in the study, and larger cohorts including severe cases with pre-infection samples were considered necessary. Contracting CD4+ clones turned up mainly in the CM and EM memory subsets, whereas EMRA was where CD8+ clones were enriched.

PBMCs were isolated by Ficoll-Paque density gradient centrifugation. According to the germline V gene, CDR1 reads WSHSY and CDR2 reads SAAADI. Counted from cysteine to phenylalanine, this CDR3 has 15 amino acids. Kept here is only the CDR3 DNA, which spans 45 bases and is read in frame from base 1. V is pared back by 3 bases and J by 2 bases, with 11 bases lying between the germline termini. For this clonotype: Its target antigen remains unknown. No qualities accompany the bases; no much larger clone lies one base away.

Data came from an Illumina NovaSeq 6000. TCRalpha and TCRbeta cDNA libraries were constructed by 5'RACE with constant-segment primers, with sample barcodes and unique molecular identifiers being introduced. RNA was extracted from every sample with Trizol reagent. Amplification of the libraries took two PCR steps, and the second step added a second sample barcode plus Illumina TruSeq adapters. The libraries were sequenced on an Illumina NovaSeq using 2 x 150 bp paired-end reads. The study's own analysis went as follows. Reads were demultiplexed and collapsed into UMI-guided consensus sequences with migec v1.2.7. With mixcr v2.1.11, UMI consensuses were aligned to TRA and TRB V and J templates and assembled into clonotypes. Expanded or contracted clonotypes were those called significant by both edgeR and NoisET, with noise models trained on biological replicates. edgeR calls used a false discovery rate-adjusted p below 0.01 and a log2 fold-change threshold of 1. As an exploratory analysis of dynamics, PCA with hierarchical clustering was applied to max-normalized trajectories of the 1000 most abundant clonotypes. The CD4 or CD8 phenotype of responding clones was assigned using the separately sequenced CD4+ and CD8+ repertoires. The public reads were reprocessed in TCRdb via fastp at Q25 and MiXCR, keeping in-frame beta chains. Each entry is one CDR3 protein sequence, shown with its most common DNA and genes. For this entry, the V and J calls and clone size follow TCRdb and not the study's own pipeline. The sample table contains tens of thousands of distinct CDR3 sequences; only one count was recorded for around 10% of them. The ten most abundant clones make up around 1.1% of the sample.

The source is a man between 18 and 35 years old who had mild COVID-19 (a few samples of this study predate the infection). The sample titles of this study are shuffled in the database, so cell type and time point are left out; the donor was told from shared clones. Recombination linked TRBV10-2 to TRBJ2-1; the D region possibly corresponds to TRBD2 (7 bases align). The sequenced material came from PBMCs or a T cell subset sorted from them (not recorded which). At the DNA level, the sequence is TGCGCCAGCAGTGATGGGGGGGCAGCCTACAATGAGCAGTTCTTC. Translated, this gives CASSDGGAAYNEQFF.